This T cell receptor (beta chain) was sequenced in a study of CD8+ T cells in alopecia areata. This CDR3 has 13 amino acids. Trimming stripped 5 bases from V and 0 bases from J, with 10 bases between. Looked up from germline, CDR1 is SQVTM and CDR2 is ANQGSEA. Extracted from the samples, RNA was reverse transcribed into cDNA to serve as the sequencing template. Using immunoSEQ multiplex PCR, the repertoire was profiled, and TCRdb retains in-frame clones only, with some absent. The sample shows 110,000 or so clones, about 61% of them seen only once. Treatment denoted: oral pan-JAK inhibitor, 5-10 mg twice daily. Lesional scalp punch biopsies and peripheral blood were collected from alopecia areata patients.

The sequenced sample was CD8+ T cells sorted from blood, obtained at week 4, from a patient treated with tofacitinib. This TCR came from a human donor with alopecia areata. The genes are TRBV29-1 and TRBJ1-2; D not certain. CDR3 loop: CSVRSDPNYGYTF. CDR3 coding DNA: TGCAGCGTTCGGTCAGACCCTAACTATGGCTACACCTTC.